The rows below give T cell receptor beta chains drawn from one sample of a study of OX40 agonist ivuxolimab in advanced cancers. Sequenced by immunoSEQ multiplex PCR; TCRdb stores in-frame clones only, minus some. The sample carries some 72,000 clones, 85% to 95% recorded once. Source: CD4+ or CD8+ T cells sorted from blood, taken in a trial of the OX40 agonist ivuxolimab. The receptors come from an adult with an advanced solid tumor such as melanoma, head and neck, liver or kidney cancer. Both conserved end residues are part of each CDR3. The D gene is left open where the match is weak. Clone sizes are given selectively: once, few, many, or a class where the clone is expanded.

clone_size,j_call,d_call,v_call,cdr3_nt,cdr3_aa
few,TRBJ1-5,.,TRBV4-1,TGCGCCAGCAGCCAAGTTGGCAGGGTAAGGGATCAGCCCCAGCATTTT,CASSQVGRVRDQPQHF
.,TRBJ1-1,.,TRBV19,TGTGCCAGTAGTATAGGAAAACGCTTGGGTACTGAAGCTTTCTTT,CASSIGKRLGTEAFF
once,TRBJ1-4,.,TRBV7-8,TGTGCCAGCAGCTTATACGGAAATGAAAAACTGTTTTTT,CASSLYGNEKLFF
.,TRBJ1-6,.,TRBV13,TGTGCCAGCAGCTTGGATGGTTCACCCCTCCACTTT,CASSLDGSPLHF
.,TRBJ2-7,TRBD1,TRBV5-1,TGCGCCAGCAGCGAGGGGGACAGGCCTTCCTACGAGCAGTACTTC,CASSEGDRPSYEQYF
.,TRBJ1-2,TRBD1,TRBV19,TGTGCCAGTAGCTCAACAGGGGGCGAACCCCACTACTATGGCTACACCTTC,CASSSTGGEPHYYGYTF
.,TRBJ2-1,.,TRBV7-9,TGTGCCAGCAGCTACGGTCCTGGTGAGCAGTTCTTC,CASSYGPGEQFF
.,TRBJ1-1,TRBD1,TRBV5-1,TGCGCCAGCGGATGGACAGGGCCCGCTGAAGCTTTCTTT,CASGWTGPAEAFF
.,TRBJ2-7,.,TRBV5-5,TGTGCCAGCAGCTTGGATGGGACCTACGAGCAGTACTTC,CASSLDGTYEQYF
.,TRBJ2-1,TRBD2,TRBV16,TGTGCCAGCAGCCAATCTAGAGCGGGGGGCTTATACAATGAGCAGTTCTTC,CASSQSRAGGLYNEQFF
.,TRBJ2-3,TRBD2,TRBV27,TGTGCCAGCAGCGCCGGGACTAGCGGCCGAGGAGATACGCAGTATTTT,CASSAGTSGRGDTQYF
once,TRBJ2-7,TRBD2,TRBV27,TGTGCCAGCAGTTTATGGGCTAGCGGGCTATACGAGCAGTACTTC,CASSLWASGLYEQYF
.,TRBJ2-1,TRBD2,TRBV6-1,TGTGCCAGCATCCAAGCGGGGTGGACCTACAATGAGCAGTTCTTC,CASIQAGWTYNEQFF
.,TRBJ2-5,TRBD2,TRBV7-9,TGTGCCAGCAGCTTAACAGCGGGGGGGCCCGGGGAGACCCAGTACTTC,CASSLTAGGPGETQYF
.,TRBJ1-1,.,TRBV6-5,TGTGCCAGCAGTTACGGGGGGCACACTGAAGCTTTCTTT,CASSYGGHTEAFF
.,TRBJ2-7,.,TRBV28,TGTGCCAGCAGTTCAACCCGGGACAATGCCTACGAGCAGTACTTC,CASSSTRDNAYEQYF
.,TRBJ2-7,TRBD2,TRBV11-1,TGTGCCAGCAGCTCCGGGGGGGCGGTCTACGAGCAGTACTTC,CASSSGGAVYEQYF
.,TRBJ2-5,TRBD2,TRBV5-4,TGTGCCAGCAGCTTCGGGGGGGGTTTGGAGACCCAGTACTTC,CASSFGGGLETQYF
.,TRBJ2-7,TRBD1,TRBV27,TGTGCCAGCAGTCTAACCGAACAAACCGGGACAGGGGGTGAGCAGTACTTC,CASSLTEQTGTGGEQYF
.,TRBJ1-2,TRBD1,TRBV5-6,TGTGCCAGCAGCCTGGACAGGGATGAAGGCTATGGCTACACCTTC,CASSLDRDEGYGYTF
.,TRBJ1-4,TRBD1,TRBV30,TGTGCCTGGAGTTTAACGAAGGGGGCATTCAATGAAAAACTGTTTTTT,CAWSLTKGAFNEKLFF
.,TRBJ2-2,.,TRBV5-5,TGTGCCAGCAGCTCTACCGACAGGGACTCAGTGAACACCGGGGAGCTGTTTTTT,CASSSTDRDSVNTGELFF
.,TRBJ2-7,.,TRBV7-8,TGTGCCAGCAGCTTAGAAAGGGACAAGAGCTCCTACGAGCAGTACTTC,CASSLERDKSSYEQYF
.,TRBJ1-1,.,TRBV4-3,TGCGCCAGCAGCCAAGCTGACGGCATGAACACTGAAGCTTTCTTT,CASSQADGMNTEAFF
once,TRBJ2-1,.,TRBV5-6,TGTGCCAGCAGCTTGGCCAACTCGGGAAGTGAGCAGTTCTTC,CASSLANSGSEQFF
.,TRBJ2-7,.,TRBV7-6,TGTGCCAGCAGCCAAGGAGGGGGCCCATCGTACGAGCAGTACTTC,CASSQGGGPSYEQYF
.,TRBJ2-3,TRBD1,TRBV6-4,TGTGCCAGCAGTGACGGGACAGGGGACACAGATACGCAGTATTTT,CASSDGTGDTDTQYF
.,TRBJ1-3,.,TRBV7-9,TGTGCCAGCAGCTTAGAAGGAGGGACTGGAAACACCATATATTTT,CASSLEGGTGNTIYF
.,TRBJ1-2,.,TRBV10-1,TGCGCCAGCAGTCCAGGACGGACGTATGGCTACACCTTC,CASSPGRTYGYTF
.,TRBJ1-6,.,TRBV5-4,TGTGCCAGCAGCTTGGGACAGTTTGAGGGCTCCTATAATTCACCCCTCCACTTT,CASSLGQFEGSYNSPLHF
.,TRBJ2-1,TRBD2,TRBV9,TGTGCCAGCAGCGTAATGCTAGCGGGGACTGAGCAGTTCTTC,CASSVMLAGTEQFF
.,TRBJ1-1,.,TRBV29-1,TGCAGCCATGGGACGGTCGGGGCTGAAGCTTTCTTT,CSHGTVGAEAFF
.,TRBJ2-2,.,TRBV4-1,TGCGCCAGCAGCCAATCTGGGGGGGCTGCATCCGGGGAGCTGTTTTTT,CASSQSGGAASGELFF
.,TRBJ1-1,TRBD1,TRBV18,TGTGCCAGCTCAATCACCTTAGGACAGGGGGCAACCGGAAACACTGAAGCTTTCTTT,CASSITLGQGATGNTEAFF
.,TRBJ2-7,.,TRBV30,TGTGCCTGGAGTTCTGGGAGGACCCCCTACGAGCAGTACTTC,CAWSSGRTPYEQYF
.,TRBJ2-7,.,TRBV19,TGTGCCAGTAGTATAGGTCGGGGGCTCGGCTACGAGCAGTACTTC,CASSIGRGLGYEQYF
once,TRBJ1-6,.,TRBV6-5,TGTGCCAGCAGTACTACAGGGAATTCACCCCTCCACTTT,CASSTTGNSPLHF
once,TRBJ2-3,TRBD2,TRBV9,TGTGCCAGCAGCGTAGGGACTAGCGGGGGGAAAAGCACAGATACGCAGTATTTT,CASSVGTSGGKSTDTQYF
.,TRBJ2-1,.,TRBV11-3,TGTGCCAGCAGCCAAGGGGACTTCTCCTACAATGAGCAGTTCTTC,CASSQGDFSYNEQFF
.,TRBJ2-7,.,TRBV13,TGTGCCAGCAGCTTAAAAAGGGGTATATATTCCTACGAGCAGTACTTC,CASSLKRGIYSYEQYF
.,TRBJ1-2,TRBD1,TRBV29-1,TGCAGCGTTGCAAGAGACAGGGGGCTGGGGGACTATGGCTACACCTTC,CSVARDRGLGDYGYTF
.,TRBJ2-1,.,TRBV4-3,TGCGCCAGCAGCCAAGATCGCCCGACCCGTGGGAATGAGCAGTTCTTC,CASSQDRPTRGNEQFF
.,TRBJ2-7,.,TRBV7-8,TGTGCCAGCAGCCTTGGGCCTACCGGGGAGCAGTACTTC,CASSLGPTGEQYF
.,TRBJ1-1,.,TRBV4-1,TGCGCCAGCAGCCCCCCTCAAGGGAACACTGAAGCTTTCTTT,CASSPPQGNTEAFF
.,TRBJ2-7,TRBD2,TRBV7-9,TGTGCCATTGGGGGACTAGCGGGGAGCGAGCAGTACTTC,CAIGGLAGSEQYF
.,TRBJ2-7,.,TRBV6-6,TGTGCCAGCAGTTACCTCCCAGCTTTATACGAGCAGTACTTC,CASSYLPALYEQYF
.,TRBJ1-1,TRBD1,TRBV9,TGTGCCAGCAGCGGGACAGGGTCTTATCAAGCTTTCTTT,CASSGTGSYQAFF
.,TRBJ2-5,.,TRBV7-9,TGTGCCAGCAGCTACCAGCGACAGATTCAAGAGACCCAGTACTTC,CASSYQRQIQETQYF
.,TRBJ2-7,.,TRBV6-6,TGTGCCAGCAGGTCCGGGACAAACTACGAGCAGTACTTC,CASRSGTNYEQYF
.,TRBJ2-5,.,TRBV25-1,TGTGCCAGCAGTGAATTCCGGGCCCTGGGGCAAGAGACCCAGTACTTC,CASSEFRALGQETQYF
.,TRBJ2-5,.,TRBV7-9,TGTGCCAGCAGCGACCCGGGGGAGACCCAGTACTTC,CASSDPGETQYF
.,TRBJ2-3,.,TRBV4-1,TGCGCCAGCAGCATGAATAGAGATACGCAGTATTTT,CASSMNRDTQYF
.,TRBJ2-5,TRBD2,TRBV27,TGTGCCAGCAGTTCTGGGACTAGCGGAGAGACCCAGTACTTC,CASSSGTSGETQYF
.,TRBJ2-4,.,TRBV15,TGTGCCACCAGCAGAGATCAAATAGGTCGCAGCAAAAACATTCAGTACTTC,CATSRDQIGRSKNIQYF
.,TRBJ1-2,.,TRBV15,TGTGCCACCAGCAGAGATGGGGGTTTAAGGGGTGGCTACACCTTC,CATSRDGGLRGGYTF
.,TRBJ2-3,.,TRBV5-6,TGTGCCAGCAGCTTTCAGGTTGGGGGCACAGATACGCAGTATTTT,CASSFQVGGTDTQYF
.,TRBJ2-1,TRBD1,TRBV15,TGTGCCACCCGTCTTACAGGGGGCGGTGAGCAGTTCTTC,CATRLTGGGEQFF
.,TRBJ2-7,.,TRBV5-6,TGTGCCAGCAGCAGGGGGTGGGAGCAGTACTTC,CASSRGWEQYF
.,TRBJ2-7,TRBD1,TRBV5-1,TGCGCCAGCAGCTTGGCGGGACAGGGCTACTACGAGCAGTACTTC,CASSLAGQGYYEQYF
many,TRBJ1-1,TRBD1,TRBV4-3,TGCGCCAGCAGCCAAGATTATGAGGGACAGGAAGCTTTCTTT,CASSQDYEGQEAFF